A selection of T cell receptor beta chains follows, all from one sample in a study of monozygotic twins with inflammatory bowel disease. TCRdb reprocessed the 5' RACE reads, keeping one entry per CDR3 protein, no DNA. The table counts about 85,000 distinct CDR3 sequences; roughly 7.4% lies in the top ten. The sequenced sample was blood. Source of these receptors: a human donor with ulcerative colitis or Crohn's disease, or a healthy co-twin of an affected twin (not recorded which). CDR3s include the opening cysteine and the closing phenylalanine or tryptophan. The order of the fields is J gene, V gene, CDR3 protein.

>TRBJ1-1|TRBV18
CASSQGANTEAFF
>TRBJ2-1|TRBV20-1
CSAGRLDNEQFF
>TRBJ1-1|TRBV6-1
CAGRASYTEAFF
>TRBJ1-2|TRBV28
CASSLAQADGYTF
>TRBJ1-3|TRBV6-5
CASSPSGPGNTIYF
>TRBJ2-7|TRBV21-1
CASSKRDRDYEQYF
>TRBJ2-3|TRBV12-3/TRBV12-4
CASKAGGLGLGTDTQYF
>TRBJ2-1|TRBV15
CATSRDDGDNEQFF
>TRBJ2-2|TRBV5-1
CASSLATGTGELFF
>TRBJ1-1|TRBV10-3
CAIRETGRNTEAFF
>TRBJ1-5|TRBV27
CASRSGPKNQPQHF
>TRBJ2-1|TRBV11-2
CASSLAAGGRHEQFF
>TRBJ2-1|TRBV19
CASSLTGQGGYEQFF
>TRBJ2-5|TRBV7-8
CASTLREALLETQYF
>TRBJ2-2|TRBV7-9
CASTPTSSTGELFF
>TRBJ1-1|TRBV5-1
CASSLTGQPITSMNTEAFF
>TRBJ2-2|TRBV2
CASKWALSGGRSPANTGELFF
>TRBJ2-1|TRBV5-4
CASSLAEGHEQFF
>TRBJ2-2|TRBV6-6
CASSATWELFF
>TRBJ2-1|TRBV6-5
CASSTQQGTYNEQFF
>TRBJ2-4|TRBV12-3/TRBV12-4
CASRYRDLAKNIQYF
>TRBJ1-1|TRBV11-2
CASSQGVGEAFF
>TRBJ2-1|TRBV29-1
CSVEGFQLAGAPNEQFF
>TRBJ1-5|TRBV3-1
CASSQDRGGHQPQHF
>TRBJ2-3|TRBV5-1
CASSLIMGTDTQYF